This TCR beta chain was captured in a study of T cell changes during pregnancy in multiple sclerosis. This CDR3 comprises 16 residues. CDR1 and CDR2 from the germline V gene are SGHRS and YFSETQ. J gave up 5 bases and V 0 bases, and 8 bases lay outside the gene matches. Repertoires were generated with immunoSEQ multiplex PCR, while TCRdb's copy carries only in-frame clones and drops some. This table holds roughly 30,000 clones, about 84% found once. The receptor was isolated from a female donor with multiple sclerosis, enrolled in a pregnancy study. The sequenced sample was CD8+ T cells from peripheral blood mononuclear cells, obtained after pregnancy. The rearrangement joins TRBV5-1 to TRBJ2-1, with TRBD2 identical over 7 bases. CDR3 in amino acids: CASSLAWGGVDNEQFF. Written as DNA, the CDR3 is TGCGCCAGCAGCTTGGCCTGGGGGGGAGTAGACAATGAGCAGTTCTTC.